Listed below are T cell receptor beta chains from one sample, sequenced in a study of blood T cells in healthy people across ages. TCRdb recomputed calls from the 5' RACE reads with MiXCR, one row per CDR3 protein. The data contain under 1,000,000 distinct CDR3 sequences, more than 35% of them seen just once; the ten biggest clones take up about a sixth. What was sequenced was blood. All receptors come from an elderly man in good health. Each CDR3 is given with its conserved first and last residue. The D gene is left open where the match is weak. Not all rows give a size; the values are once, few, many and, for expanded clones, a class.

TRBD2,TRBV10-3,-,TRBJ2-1,CAVSAGRDEQFF,TGTGCCGTCAGTGCGGGGAGGGATGAGCAGTTCTTC
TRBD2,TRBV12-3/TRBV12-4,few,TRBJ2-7,CASSLSSGRGGEQYF,TGTGCCAGCAGCTTGTCTAGCGGGAGGGGGGGCGAGCAGTACTTC
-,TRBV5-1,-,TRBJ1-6,CASSLVSGRQGSPLHF,TGCGCCAGCAGCTTGGTTTCCGGAAGGCAGGGATCACCCCTCCACTTT
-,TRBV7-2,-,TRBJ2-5,CASSLDRVGTQYF,TGTGCCAGCAGCTTAGACCGTGTCGGGACCCAGTACTTC
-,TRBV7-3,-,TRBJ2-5,CASSLDGERETQYF,TGTGCCAGCAGCTTAGACGGGGAGAGGGAGACCCAGTACTTC
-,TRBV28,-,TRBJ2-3,CASSGPQGSTQYF,TGTGCCAGCAGTGGCCCACAGGGTAGTACGCAGTATTTT
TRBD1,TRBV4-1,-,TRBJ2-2,CASSQGQGSGELFF,TGCGCCAGCAGCCAGGGACAGGGGTCCGGGGAGCTGTTTTTT
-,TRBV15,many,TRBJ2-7,CATSYEQYF,TGTGCCACCAGCTACGAGCAGTACTTC
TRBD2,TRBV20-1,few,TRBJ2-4,CSASSGTSGMALGEQYF,TGCAGTGCTTCGTCCGGGACTAGCGGGATGGCCCTGGGGGAGCAGTACTTC
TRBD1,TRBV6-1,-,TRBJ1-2,CASSDGPGGDGYTF,TGTGCCAGCAGTGATGGGCCAGGGGGCGATGGCTACACCTTC
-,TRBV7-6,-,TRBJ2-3,CASSLVLGRAFTDTQYF,TGTGCCAGCAGCTTAGTTTTAGGCAGGGCCTTCACAGATACGCAGTATTTT
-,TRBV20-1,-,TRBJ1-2,CSGLVGVGRGYTF,TGCAGTGGACTCGTGGGGGTTGGCCGGGGCTACACCTTC
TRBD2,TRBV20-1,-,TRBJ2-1,CSARDMGLAGGVYNEQFF,TGCAGTGCTAGAGATATGGGGCTAGCGGGAGGAGTCTACAATGAGCAGTTCTTC
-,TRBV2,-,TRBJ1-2,CSSMVDRDYGYTF,TGTTCCAGCATGGTGGACAGAGACTATGGCTACACCTTC
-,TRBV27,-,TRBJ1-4,CASGRERNEKLFF,TGTGCCAGCGGCCGGGAGAGAAATGAAAAACTGTTTTTT
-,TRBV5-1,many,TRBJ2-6,CASSLASGANVLTF,TGCGCCAGCAGCTTGGCTTCTGGGGCCAACGTCCTGACTTTC
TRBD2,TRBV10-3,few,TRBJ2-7,CAISKSGRSSYEQYF,TGTGCCATCAGTAAGAGCGGGAGGAGCTCCTACGAGCAGTACTTC
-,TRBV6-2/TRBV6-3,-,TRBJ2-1,CASSTDSPNEQFF,TGTGCCAGCAGTACGGACAGCCCCAATGAGCAGTTCTTC
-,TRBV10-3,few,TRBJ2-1,CAISEWRPEQFF,TGTGCCATCAGTGAGTGGCGACCCGAGCAGTTCTTC
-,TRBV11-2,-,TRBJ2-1,CASSSTLSSYNEQFF,TGTGCCAGCAGCTCCACCCTAAGCTCCTACAATGAGCAGTTCTTC
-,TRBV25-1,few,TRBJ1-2,CASRAQEGLSGYTF,TGTGCCAGCAGGGCGCAGGAGGGGCTGTCTGGCTACACCTTC
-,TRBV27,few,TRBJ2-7,CASKITREITYEQYF,TGTGCCAGCAAAATAACTAGAGAGATCACCTACGAGCAGTACTTC